This T cell receptor beta chain is from a study of OX40 agonist ivuxolimab in advanced cancers. Study-wide results and limits: There were also nonresponders showing low normalized T-cell clonal expansion. Undetermined was the antigen specificity of the expanded peripheral T cells.

Trimming at V came to 6 bases and at J to 11 bases, leaving 5 bases not matched to a gene. The CDR3 covers 11 residues. Germline V gene data show CDR1 as SQVTM and CDR2 as ANQGSEA. In its sample, this clone was seen a few times. Its antigen is unknown. Method: immunoSEQ multiplex PCR; TCRdb's copy keeps in-frame clones and lacks some. The sample lists 50,000 to 75,000 clones, 75% to 90% seen once, with 0.37% in the top ten. The chain combines TRBV29-1 with TRBJ1-1; TRBD1 aligns across 11 bases. The source is an adult with an advanced solid tumor such as melanoma, head and neck, liver or kidney cancer. Here the sequenced sample was CD4+ or CD8+ T cells sorted from blood, taken in a trial of the OX40 agonist ivuxolimab. CDR3 residues: CSVGTGGGAFF. CDR3 nucleotides: TGCAGCGTAGGGACAGGGGGAGGGGCTTTCTTT.